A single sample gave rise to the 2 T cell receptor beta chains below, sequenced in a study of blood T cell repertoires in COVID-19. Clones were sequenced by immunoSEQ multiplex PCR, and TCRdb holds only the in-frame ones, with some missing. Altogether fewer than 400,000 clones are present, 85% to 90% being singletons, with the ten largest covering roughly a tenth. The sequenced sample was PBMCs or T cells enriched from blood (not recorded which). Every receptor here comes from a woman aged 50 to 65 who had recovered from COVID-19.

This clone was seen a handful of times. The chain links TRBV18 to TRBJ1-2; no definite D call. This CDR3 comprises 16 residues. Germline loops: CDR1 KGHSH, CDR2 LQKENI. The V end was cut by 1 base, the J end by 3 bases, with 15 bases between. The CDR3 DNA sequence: TGTGCCAGCTCACCACTCGGAGAGCCCGGGTACTATGGCTACACCTTC. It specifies CASSPLGEPGYYGYTF.

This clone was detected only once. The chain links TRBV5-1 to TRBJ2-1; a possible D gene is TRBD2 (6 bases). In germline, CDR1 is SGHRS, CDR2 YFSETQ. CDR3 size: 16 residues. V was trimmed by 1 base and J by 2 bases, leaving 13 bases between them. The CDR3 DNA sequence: TGCGCCAGCAGCTTGCTGCCTAGCGTGGCCTACAATGAGCAGTTCTTC. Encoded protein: CASSLLPSVAYNEQFF.